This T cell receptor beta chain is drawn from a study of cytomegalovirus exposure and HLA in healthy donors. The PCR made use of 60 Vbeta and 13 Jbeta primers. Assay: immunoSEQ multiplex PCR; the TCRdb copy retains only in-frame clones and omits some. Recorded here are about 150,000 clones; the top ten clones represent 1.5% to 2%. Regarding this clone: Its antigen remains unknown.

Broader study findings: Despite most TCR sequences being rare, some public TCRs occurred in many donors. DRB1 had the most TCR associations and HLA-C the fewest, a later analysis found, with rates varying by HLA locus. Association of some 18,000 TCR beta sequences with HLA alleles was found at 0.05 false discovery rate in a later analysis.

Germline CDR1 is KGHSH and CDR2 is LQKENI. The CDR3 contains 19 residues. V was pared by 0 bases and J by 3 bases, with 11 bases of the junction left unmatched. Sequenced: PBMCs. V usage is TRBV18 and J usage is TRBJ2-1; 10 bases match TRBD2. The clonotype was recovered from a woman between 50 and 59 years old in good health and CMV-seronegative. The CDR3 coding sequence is TGTGCCAGCTCACCACCGGGACTAGCGTGCAGACGCATCTACAATGAGCAGTTCTTC. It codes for CASSPPGLACRRIYNEQFF.